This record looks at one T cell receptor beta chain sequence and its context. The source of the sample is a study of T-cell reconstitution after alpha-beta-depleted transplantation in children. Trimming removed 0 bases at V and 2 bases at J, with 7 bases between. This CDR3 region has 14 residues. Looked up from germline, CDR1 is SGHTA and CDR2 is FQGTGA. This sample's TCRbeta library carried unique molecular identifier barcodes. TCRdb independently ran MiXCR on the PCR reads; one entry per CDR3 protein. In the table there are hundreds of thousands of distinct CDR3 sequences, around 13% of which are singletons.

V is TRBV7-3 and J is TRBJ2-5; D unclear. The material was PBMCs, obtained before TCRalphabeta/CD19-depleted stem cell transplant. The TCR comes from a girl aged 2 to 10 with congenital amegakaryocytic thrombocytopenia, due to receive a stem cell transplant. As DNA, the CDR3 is TGTGCCAGCAGCTTAACGGGGAAGCAAGAGACCCAGTACTTC. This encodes CASSLTGKQETQYF.